A selection of T cell receptor beta chains follows, all from one sample in a study of blood T cell repertoires in COVID-19. TCRdb's copy holds only in-frame clones and misses some; the assay was immunoSEQ multiplex PCR. The table has about 120,000 clones, approximately 67% seen once. The sequencing input was peripheral blood. All receptors come from a woman in her sixties with acute or convalescent COVID-19. Each CDR3 is given with its conserved first and last residue. Fields, in order: CDR3 protein, clone size, V gene, D gene. D genes are given only for firm matches. Clone size is given for some rows only: seen once, a few or many times, or a class if the clone is expanded.

CDR3 protein: CASSPSGQDTEAFF; clone size: NA; V gene: TRBV7-3; D gene: TRBD1
CDR3 protein: CATSSGPGGPQHF; clone size: few; V gene: TRBV15; D gene: NA
CDR3 protein: CAISPIGADRGQGYTF; clone size: once; V gene: TRBV10-3; D gene: TRBD1
CDR3 protein: CASSLGQGLGYSPLHF; clone size: NA; V gene: TRBV27; D gene: NA
CDR3 protein: CASNRGPSSNYGYTF; clone size: once; V gene: TRBV2; D gene: NA
CDR3 protein: CASSRDISSYNEQFF; clone size: NA; V gene: TRBV5-1; D gene: NA
CDR3 protein: CASSLAFWETDTEAFF; clone size: once; V gene: TRBV7-8; D gene: NA
CDR3 protein: CASSQPGHSSAPNNQPQHF; clone size: NA; V gene: TRBV21-1; D gene: NA
CDR3 protein: CASTSKGSGANVLTF; clone size: NA; V gene: TRBV3-1/TRBV3-2; D gene: NA
CDR3 protein: CASSPHRVVTDTQYF; clone size: NA; V gene: TRBV28; D gene: NA
CDR3 protein: CASSQVEGEVRSPLHF; clone size: few; V gene: TRBV4-1; D gene: NA
CDR3 protein: CASSLARQTFGYTF; clone size: once; V gene: TRBV5-6; D gene: NA
CDR3 protein: CAISVGQDFSEAFF; clone size: NA; V gene: TRBV10-3; D gene: TRBD1
CDR3 protein: CASAREIYGYTF; clone size: NA; V gene: TRBV28; D gene: NA
CDR3 protein: CASSPGVNQPQHF; clone size: NA; V gene: TRBV19; D gene: NA
CDR3 protein: CASSLYRGTEAFF; clone size: NA; V gene: TRBV27; D gene: TRBD1
CDR3 protein: CASSSWDRSSYEQYF; clone size: NA; V gene: TRBV28; D gene: TRBD1
CDR3 protein: CASSGTPNSPLHF; clone size: NA; V gene: TRBV2; D gene: NA
CDR3 protein: CASSPRTSEYYEQYF; clone size: NA; V gene: TRBV18; D gene: TRBD2
CDR3 protein: CASGRELQYNEQFF; clone size: once; V gene: TRBV10-2; D gene: NA
CDR3 protein: CASSFQQGTEAFF; clone size: NA; V gene: TRBV5-1; D gene: NA
CDR3 protein: CASSLDRAYGYTF; clone size: NA; V gene: TRBV5-4; D gene: TRBD1
CDR3 protein: CASRDRGPPSSDEQYF; clone size: NA; V gene: TRBV3-1/TRBV3-2; D gene: TRBD1
CDR3 protein: CASSLGGDTEAFF; clone size: NA; V gene: TRBV7-7; D gene: NA
CDR3 protein: CASSPRTGSSDTQYF; clone size: NA; V gene: TRBV4-1; D gene: TRBD1
CDR3 protein: CSVEGTIGETQYF; clone size: NA; V gene: TRBV29-1; D gene: NA
CDR3 protein: CASSVAWAPAETQYF; clone size: once; V gene: TRBV25-1; D gene: NA
CDR3 protein: CASSQSSGLAYEQYF; clone size: NA; V gene: TRBV23-1; D gene: NA
CDR3 protein: CASSPDRARGLRSGQYF; clone size: few; V gene: TRBV19; D gene: TRBD1
CDR3 protein: CASSPTAPYGYTF; clone size: NA; V gene: TRBV7-9; D gene: NA
CDR3 protein: CASSQEAKARTGELFF; clone size: few; V gene: TRBV3-1/TRBV3-2; D gene: NA
CDR3 protein: CASGLGQGVRTEAFF; clone size: NA; V gene: TRBV12-5; D gene: TRBD1
CDR3 protein: CASREGRGGSNQPQHF; clone size: NA; V gene: TRBV7-8; D gene: NA
CDR3 protein: CASSVTGANVLTF; clone size: few; V gene: TRBV9; D gene: NA
CDR3 protein: CATSDLQAGYENTGELFF; clone size: NA; V gene: TRBV24-1; D gene: NA
CDR3 protein: CASSISTRGLNSNQPQHF; clone size: NA; V gene: TRBV19; D gene: NA
CDR3 protein: CASSYSPRGSNTIYF; clone size: NA; V gene: TRBV6-5; D gene: TRBD1
CDR3 protein: CASSAGSYEQYF; clone size: NA; V gene: TRBV6-6; D gene: NA
CDR3 protein: CASSQARAGGTDTQYF; clone size: NA; V gene: TRBV5-1; D gene: TRBD2
CDR3 protein: CSAETLQGYTF; clone size: NA; V gene: TRBV20-1; D gene: NA
CDR3 protein: CASSTPGTDQPQHF; clone size: NA; V gene: TRBV25-1; D gene: NA
CDR3 protein: CASSAGTGLNTEAFF; clone size: NA; V gene: TRBV5-1; D gene: TRBD1
CDR3 protein: CASSRQGWQETQYF; clone size: NA; V gene: TRBV25-1; D gene: TRBD1
CDR3 protein: CASSLGGEGGTEAFF; clone size: NA; V gene: TRBV28; D gene: NA
CDR3 protein: CASSYGTSWGYTF; clone size: NA; V gene: TRBV6-5; D gene: NA
CDR3 protein: CATRQGNQPQHF; clone size: NA; V gene: TRBV12-3/TRBV12-4; D gene: TRBD1
CDR3 protein: CASSVAGTRGYTF; clone size: NA; V gene: TRBV12-3/TRBV12-4; D gene: NA